Listed here are 32 T cell receptor beta chains from one sample, sequenced in a study of T cell changes during pregnancy in multiple sclerosis. The assay was immunoSEQ multiplex PCR, and TCRdb's table has in-frame clones only and misses some. The profile shows 40,000 to 55,000 clones, approximately 92% of them singletons. The specimen was CD4+ T cells from peripheral blood mononuclear cells, collected in the third trimester of pregnancy. The receptors come from a female donor with multiple sclerosis, enrolled in a pregnancy study.

The rearrangement uses TRBV7-9 and TRBJ1-1; D ambiguous. V was clipped by 9 bases and J by 4 bases, with 12 bases between them. Germline V gene sequence: CDR1 SEHNR, CDR2 FQNEAQ (reference sequence). This CDR3 region has 12 residues. The CDR3 DNA sequence: TGTGCCAGTACTTTGGGGAGCACTGAAGCTTTCTTT. Translation: CASTLGSTEAFF.

This clone was counted once. The chain employs TRBV6-4 and TRBJ2-2; no reliable D call. Germline CDR1 reads MRHNA; CDR2 reads SNTAGT. V was shortened by 7 bases and J by 5 bases, with 26 bases between the two germline ends. This CDR3 region has 18 residues. CDR3 DNA sequence: TGTGCCAGCACTACCCCTCCTGAAGGAGCCCCGAGGACCGGGGAGCTGTTTTTT. Protein product: CASTTPPEGAPRTGELFF.

The DNA of the CDR3 is TGTGCCAGCAGTGAAGATCCTAGCGGGGGGGCCCGCATAAACATTCAGTACTTC. Its protein is CASSEDPSGGARINIQYF. This chain links TRBV6-1 with TRBJ2-4; 12 nucleotides line up with TRBD2. CDR1 and CDR2 (germline): MNHNS, SASEGT. This CDR3 spans 18 amino acids. With 1 base clipped from V and 6 bases from J, the junction kept 10 bases outside the gene matches.

V usage is TRBV7-2 and J usage is TRBJ1-2; weak D call: TRBD1 (6 bases). Germline CDR1 reads SGHTA; CDR2 reads FQGNSA. The V and J ends lost 0 bases and 8 bases respectively, with 16 bases between them. The CDR3 runs to 15 residues. CDR3: CASSLASAGASGYTF. CDR3 nucleotide sequence: TGTGCCAGCAGCTTAGCGTCGGCAGGGGCCAGCGGCTACACCTTC.

This chain connects TRBV6-5 to TRBJ2-2, with a weak D call TRBD2 (5 bases). The CDR3 covers 13 residues. From germline, CDR1 is MNHEY and CDR2 SVGAGI. V dropped 4 bases and J dropped 6 bases, with 9 bases sitting between them. The CDR3 loop reads CASSSPRAGELFF. The CDR3 DNA reads as TGTGCCAGCAGTTCCCCGAGGGCCGGGGAGCTGTTTTTT.

This clone occurred once. This chain joins TRBV10-2 and TRBJ1-1; 8 nucleotides align to TRBD1. V was pared by 0 bases and J by 6 bases, with 6 bases of the junction left unmatched. The CDR3 is 15 amino acids. The germline gives CDR1 WSHSY, CDR2 SAAADI. The CDR3 nucleotides are TGCGCCAGCAGTGAGTCGAGGACAGGGAGGGCTGAAGCTTTCTTT. This codes for CASSESRTGRAEAFF.

The CDR3, as DNA: TGTGCCCGATCGGGAGGGGGCTATGGCTACACCTTC. Encoded protein: CARSGGGYGYTF. This chain connects TRBV30 to TRBJ1-2, with D perhaps TRBD1 (6 bases). Between the trimmed V and J ends, which lost 8 bases and 4 bases, there was a span of 14 bases. The CDR3 loop spans 12 amino acids. The germline V gene has CDR1 GTSNPN and CDR2 SVGIG (reference sequence).

This clone is a singleton in its sample. The chain carries TRBV15 and TRBJ2-5, with D unresolved. Germline-derived CDR1 and CDR2 are LNHNV and YYDKDF (reference sequence). Trimming took off 0 bases at V and 7 bases at J, with 18 bases between the two ends. The CDR3 sequence is 16 residues long. For the CDR3, the DNA is TGTGCCACCAGCAGAGATCAGCGCACGGTCCTGGCGACCCAGTACTTC. Protein product: CATSRDQRTVLATQYF.

The chain has TRBV25-1 and TRBJ1-1; D may be TRBD1 (5 bases). The V gene lost 1 base and the J gene lost 0 bases, with 9 bases spanning the gap. Germline V gives CDR1 MGHDK, CDR2 SYGVNS. The CDR3 is 15 residues long. The CDR3, as DNA: TGTGCCAGCAGTGAATGGCAGGGCCTGAACACTGAAGCTTTCTTT. Translated: CASSEWQGLNTEAFF.

This clone was seen just once. The rearrangement links TRBV5-8 to TRBJ2-5; 7 bases fit TRBD1. V lost 2 bases and J lost 0; bases outside the gene matches: 4. CDR3 length: 15 amino acids. CDR1 is SGHTS and CDR2 is YDEGEE in the germline V gene. CDR3 in amino acids: CASSLYRGNQETQYF. Here the CDR3 DNA reads TGTGCCAGCAGCTTATACAGGGGTAACCAAGAGACCCAGTACTTC.

This clone appeared a few times. This chain uses TRBV11-3 with TRBJ2-7; 7 nucleotides match TRBD1. The ends lost 5 bases at V and 2 bases at J; junction bases unmatched: 6. This CDR3 has 14 residues. The germline gives CDR1 SGHNT, CDR2 YENEEA. Here the CDR3 reads CASSPWDRPYEQYF. The CDR3 DNA reads TGTGCCAGCAGCCCCTGGGACAGACCCTACGAGCAGTACTTC.

In nucleotides, the CDR3 is TGTGCCAGCAGTGAATCCGACAGGGGGGCGACTGGCTACACCTTC. Encoded protein: CASSESDRGATGYTF. The rearrangement uses TRBV25-1 and TRBJ1-2; 9 bases line up with TRBD1. The length of the CDR3 is 15 residues. V was pared by 1 base and J by 7 bases, with 7 bases of the junction left unmatched. Germline V gene sequence: CDR1 MGHDK, CDR2 SYGVNS.

The chain is built from TRBV7-8 and TRBJ1-6; 7 bases match TRBD1. This CDR3 is 17 amino acids long. V trimming: 5 bases; J trimming: 7 bases; junction bases outside the gene matches: 14. Germline V gene sequence: CDR1 SGHVS, CDR2 FQNEAQ. The CDR3 sequence: CASSVRTPGQNNSPLHF. The CDR3 region has the DNA TGTGCCAGCAGCGTACGGACCCCGGGACAGAACAATTCACCCCTCCACTTT.

The chain carries TRBV4-2 and TRBJ2-2; the D gene is possibly TRBD2 (6 bases). V was clipped by 0 bases and J by 4 bases, with 12 bases between them. Germline loops: CDR1 LGHNA, CDR2 YNFKEQ. The CDR3 loop spans 16 amino acids. The CDR3 loop reads CASSQDVPRGTGELFF. Written as DNA, the CDR3 is TGTGCCAGCAGCCAAGATGTCCCGCGGGGCACCGGGGAGCTGTTTTTT.

The chain recombines TRBV18 with TRBJ1-2; no clear D. Germline V CDR1 and CDR2: KGHSH, LQKENI. V was clipped by 3 bases and J by 5 bases, with 10 bases between them. This CDR3 is 13 amino acids long. Here the CDR3 reads CASSPELPYGYTF. CDR3 DNA: TGTGCCAGCTCACCTGAACTGCCATATGGCTACACCTTC.

V and J are TRBV7-3 and TRBJ2-5; 11 nucleotides agree with TRBD2. V lost 5 bases to trimming and J lost 5 bases; unmatched junction nucleotides: 10. The CDR3 has 16 residues. Germline V gene data show CDR1 as SGHTA and CDR2 as FQGTGA. Here the CDR3 DNA reads TGTGCCAGCAGCGCTAATAGCGGGGGGGCTTGGGAGACCCAGTACTTC. It codes for CASSANSGGAWETQYF. The full variable domain, its missing parts supplied by reference TRBV7-3 and TRBJ2-5, is GAGVSQTPSNKVTEKGKYVELRCDPISGHTALYWYRQSLGQGPEFLIYFQGTGAADDSGLPNDRFFAVRPEGSVSTLKIQRTERGDSAVYLCASSANSGGAWETQYFGPGTRLLVL.

This sequence joins TRBV19 and TRBJ2-7; TRBD1 aligns across 10 bases. There are 14 residues in the CDR3. The trim removed 5 bases at V and 3 bases at J, leaving 4 bases unmatched. Germline CDR1 is LNHDA and CDR2 is SQIVND (reference sequence). The CDR3 loop is CASSRQGAIYEQYF. The CDR3 nucleotides read TGTGCCAGTAGTCGACAGGGGGCGATCTACGAGCAGTACTTC. Using reference TRBV19 and TRBJ2-7 for the parts outside the CDR3, the full variable domain is DGGITQSPKYLFRKEGQNVTLSCEQNLNHDAMYWYRQDPGQGLRLIYYSQIVNDFQKGDIAEGYSVSREKKESFPLTVTSAQKNPTAFYLCASSRQGAIYEQYFGPGTRLTVT.

This clone is a singleton in its sample. The chain uses TRBV5-3 and TRBJ2-3; D is possibly TRBD2 (6 bases). TRBV5-3 is designated an ORF whose function remains uncertain. The CDR3 sequence is 17 residues long. The V end lost 4 bases, the J end lost 3 bases, and 21 bases lay between the germline ends. This CDR3 is CARSRRGAGRGTDTQYF. In nucleotides, the CDR3 is TGTGCCAGAAGCCGTAGGGGTGCGGGGAGAGGAACAGATACGCAGTATTTT.

The rearrangement joins TRBV7-3 to TRBJ2-7; 9 nucleotides match TRBD1. Germline CDR1 and CDR2: SGHTA and FQGTGA. CDR3 length: 13 residues. The ends lost 4 bases at V and 6 bases at J; junction bases unmatched: 4. The CDR3 nucleotides read TGTGCCAGCAGCTCCGGGACAGGGATCGAGCAGTACTTC. Translating it yields CASSSGTGIEQYF.

This clone was observed once. The chain joins TRBV9 to TRBJ2-3; 8 bases agree with TRBD2. Germline V lookup: CDR1 SGDLS, CDR2 YYNGEE. This CDR3 comprises 16 residues. Unmatched junction bases numbered 10, after V lost 3 bases and J lost 4 bases. CDR3 protein: CASSGRTGGPADTQYF. The CDR3 DNA reads as TGTGCCAGCAGCGGGCGTACGGGGGGGCCCGCAGATACGCAGTATTTT.

This clone has only one observation. V usage is TRBV2 and J usage is TRBJ2-7, with D unresolved. CDR1 and CDR2 (germline): SNHLY, FYNNEI. The CDR3 is made up of 14 amino acids. The V end lost 7 bases, the J end lost 0 bases, and 13 bases lay between the germline ends. CDR3 sequence reads: CASMVELSSYEQYF. CDR3 bases: TGTGCCAGCATGGTGGAACTAAGCTCCTACGAGCAGTACTTC.

This chain links TRBV6-6 with TRBJ1-2, with D unresolved. The CDR3 is made up of 13 amino acids. The V end was cut by 6 bases, the J end by 6 bases, with 14 bases between. The germline V gene has CDR1 MNHNY and CDR2 SVGAGI (reference sequence). The CDR3 reads CASRIPGRDGYTF. CDR3 nucleotide sequence: TGTGCCAGCAGAATCCCAGGTAGAGATGGCTACACCTTC.

The gene calls are TRBV11-1 and TRBJ1-4; TRBD1 matches at 7 bases. The V segment lost 4 bases and the J segment 3 bases; nucleotides outside the gene matches: 5. Germline assignment: CDR1 SGHAT and CDR2 FQDESV (reference sequence). This CDR3 region has 15 residues. The CDR3 loop is CASSSNRGPNEKLFF. The CDR3 nucleotides read TGTGCCAGCAGCTCCAACAGGGGCCCTAATGAAAAACTGTTTTTT.

This chain connects TRBV27 to TRBJ1-2; D unclear. V was pared by 6 bases and J by 4 bases, with 12 bases between. The CDR3 is 13 residues long. CDR1 MNHEY and CDR2 SMNVEV come from the germline V gene (reference sequence). The CDR3, as DNA: TGTGCCAGCAGCCATAGCCAGTTCTATGGCTACACCTTC. The encoded protein is CASSHSQFYGYTF.

The V call is TRBV9, the J call TRBJ1-3; D gene ambiguous. Per the germline V gene, CDR1 is SGDLS and CDR2 is YYNGEE. This CDR3 has 16 residues. V dropped 0 bases and J dropped 4 bases, with 14 bases sitting between them. The CDR3 is CASSVAEGRSGNTIYF. CDR3 nucleotide sequence: TGTGCCAGCAGCGTAGCAGAAGGCAGGTCCGGAAACACCATATATTTT.

This chain connects TRBV27 to TRBJ2-1; D is possibly TRBD2 (5 bases). CDR3 length: 15 amino acids. Per the germline V gene, CDR1 is MNHEY and CDR2 is SMNVEV (reference sequence). Trimming took off 4 bases at V and 7 bases at J, with 17 bases between the two ends. The CDR3 bases are TGTGCCAGCAGTTCCACTAGACTCGGGTCTAATGAGCAGTTCTTC. It yields the protein CASSSTRLGSNEQFF.

The chain has TRBV7-2 and TRBJ2-2, with 9 bases matching TRBD2. The CDR3 runs 16 residues. V was pared by 5 bases and J by 6 bases, with 10 bases of the junction left unmatched. CDR1 and CDR2 (germline): SGHTA, FQGNSA. The CDR3 sequence: CASSPRRGGRSGELFF. CDR3 nucleotides: TGTGCCAGCAGCCCACGGCGGGGGGGCCGGTCCGGGGAGCTGTTTTTT.

The V gene is TRBV2, the J gene TRBJ2-3; no definite D call. Germline CDR1 and CDR2: SNHLY and FYNNEI. There are 13 residues in the CDR3. V was trimmed by 1 base and J by 3 bases, leaving 5 bases between them. The CDR3 DNA sequence: TGTGCCAGCAGTGAAGGGCGGACAGATACGCAGTATTTT. It translates to CASSEGRTDTQYF. Complete variable domain (other parts from reference TRBV2 and TRBJ2-3): EPEVTQTPSHQVTQMGQEVILRCVPISNHLYFYWYRQILGQKVEFLVSFYNNEISEKSEIFDDQFSVERPDGSNFTLKIRSTKLEDSAMYFCASSEGRTDTQYFGPGTRLTVL.

In this sample, this clone turned up once. The chain combines TRBV5-6 with TRBJ1-3, with a tentative D call TRBD1 (6 bases). Germline V gives CDR1 SGHDT, CDR2 YYEEEE. The CDR3 loop spans 17 amino acids. V dropped 2 bases and J dropped 0 bases, with 15 bases sitting between them. CDR3 bases: TGTGCCAGCAGCTTCGTCCCACAGGGCGTCTCTGGAAACACCATATATTTT. It is translated as CASSFVPQGVSGNTIYF.

The rearrangement uses TRBV7-3 and TRBJ2-7, with TRBD2 as a possible D gene (6 bases). The V gene's germline CDR1 is SGHTA and CDR2 FQGTGA. The V gene lost 2 bases and the J gene lost 3 bases, with 14 bases spanning the gap. CDR3 length equals 15 residues. CDR3 amino acids: CASSLGSGLSYEQYF. CDR3 nucleotides: TGTGCCAGCAGCTTAGGGTCGGGACTCAGCTACGAGCAGTACTTC.

This chain links TRBV5-6 with TRBJ2-2; 12 nucleotides line up with TRBD1. The trim removed 0 bases at V and 3 bases at J, leaving 3 bases unmatched. Germline loops: CDR1 SGHDT, CDR2 YYEEEE. The CDR3 has 17 residues. The CDR3 region has the DNA TGTGCCAGCAGCTTGGTAGGGGACAGGGGGCACACCGGGGAGCTGTTTTTT. Translation: CASSLVGDRGHTGELFF. Supplemented by reference TRBV5-6 and TRBJ2-2, the full variable domain reads DAGVTQSPTHLIKTRGQQVTLRCSPKSGHDTVSWYQQALGQGPQFIFQYYEEEERQRGNFPDRFSGHQFPNYSSELNVNALLLGDSALYLCASSLVGDRGHTGELFFGEGSRLTVL.

The V and J genes are TRBV5-5 and TRBJ2-6, with a possible D match to TRBD2 (7 bases). The V end lost 6 bases, the J end lost 0 bases, and 22 bases lay between the germline ends. The CDR3 totals 19 residues. Germline V gene lookup returns CDR1 SGHKS and CDR2 YYEKEE (reference sequence). The CDR3 DNA reads TGTGCCAGCACCAGGGGCGGGGGCGCAGGGTTCTCTGGGGCCAACGTCCTGACTTTC. It encodes CASTRGGGAGFSGANVLTF.